This paragraph covers one TCR beta chain sequence. Germline V gene sequence: CDR1 DFQATT, CDR2 SNEGSKA (reference sequence). Unmatched junction bases numbered 11, after V lost 8 bases and J lost 8 bases. The CDR3 loop spans 13 amino acids. The data derive from a study of T cells in Graves' hyperthyroidism and ophthalmopathy. Amplification yielded TCR beta CDR3 regions, with RNA transcripts as the source. The TCR CDR3 was amplified in a first-round RT-PCR using the HTBI primer set. TCRdb itself ran the multiplex PCR reads through MiXCR, one entry per CDR3 protein. This sample has about 250,000 distinct CDR3 sequences, with 13% to 15% found just once.

The rearrangement joins TRBV20-1 to TRBJ2-1, with 8 positions matching TRBD2. This sequence originates from a woman in her fifties or sixties with Graves' hyperthyroidism that later progressed to Graves' ophthalmopathy. The material sequenced was blood. Written as DNA, the CDR3 is TGCAGTCCGCCCCGGCTAGCGGGCCATGAGCAGTTCTTC. This gives the protein CSPPRLAGHEQFF.